The 16 T cell receptor beta chains listed next were all sequenced from one sample in a study of blood T cell repertoires in COVID-19. Sequencing was performed with immunoSEQ multiplex PCR; in TCRdb, only in-frame clones are kept and a portion is missing. The data show fewer than 250,000 clones, around four fifths seen once. Sequenced material: peripheral blood. These receptors were obtained from a man between 60 and 75 years old with COVID-19, enrolled during active disease.

The chain employs TRBV19 and TRBJ1-4; TRBD1 agrees at 9 bases. Germline values: CDR1 LNHDA, CDR2 SQIVND (reference sequence). The CDR3 sequence is 17 residues long. Unmatched junction bases numbered 16, after V lost 7 bases and J lost 7 bases. The CDR3 DNA follows: TGTGCCAGTATTTCACCGTCCGCGGGACAGGGAGGTGAAAAACTGTTTTTT. The encoded protein is CASISPSAGQGGEKLFF.

The chain combines TRBV7-2 with TRBJ1-5; D gene uncertain. Per the germline V gene, CDR1 is SGHTA and CDR2 is FQGNSA. Trimming stripped 1 base from V and 3 bases from J, with 7 bases between. The CDR3 has 14 residues. CDR3 bases: TGTGCCAGCAGCTTAGACCAGAACAATCAGCCCCAGCATTTT. Its translation is CASSLDQNNQPQHF.

The chain joins TRBV28 to TRBJ1-5; 7 bases map to TRBD1. Germline assignment: CDR1 MDHEN and CDR2 SYDVKM. The CDR3 has 15 residues. V dropped 2 bases and J dropped 2; count of bases not matched to a gene: 3. The CDR3 region is CASSLQGEGNQPQHF. In nucleotides, the CDR3 is TGTGCCAGCAGTTTACAGGGGGAGGGCAATCAGCCCCAGCATTTT.

The rearrangement joins TRBV5-6 to TRBJ2-1, with D perhaps TRBD2 (5 bases). The CDR3 runs 16 residues. Trimming pared 4 bases from V and 6 bases from J, leaving 20 bases between. CDR1 and CDR2 from the germline V gene are SGHDT and YYEEEE. The CDR3 bases are TGTGCCAGCAGCCCCGAGCAGAGGACTCTGTTCAATGAGCAGTTCTTC. Translated, it gives CASSPEQRTLFNEQFF.

This clone was recorded only once. The chain joins TRBV28 to TRBJ2-7; tentatively, D is TRBD2 (5 bases). Deletions cut 8 bases from V and 4 bases from J, with 24 bases between. In germline, CDR1 is MDHEN, CDR2 SYDVKM. This CDR3 is built from 16 residues. The CDR3 sequence is CASSQTLHYEGYEQYF. The CDR3 region has the DNA TGTGCCAGCTCCCAGACTTTACATTATGAGGGATACGAGCAGTACTTC.

The chain has TRBV4-2 and TRBJ1-2; 7 nucleotides line up with TRBD1. CDR1 and CDR2 (germline): LGHNA, YNFKEQ. The trim removed 4 bases at V and 8 bases at J, leaving 7 bases unmatched. The CDR3 is made up of 13 amino acids. This CDR3 reads CASSRGDSRGYTF. The CDR3 DNA is TGTGCCAGCAGCCGGGGGGACAGCAGAGGCTACACCTTC.

Notes on this clone: Other DNA sequences in this sample translate to the same CDR3. The CDR3 DNA sequence: TGTGCCAGCAGTCCCCTCAATCAGCCCCAGCATTTT. Translated: CASSPLNQPQHF. The chain combines TRBV27 with TRBJ1-5; D ambiguous. The CDR3 is 12 amino acids. In germline, CDR1 is MNHEY, CDR2 SMNVEV (reference sequence). The ends were cut back, 5 bases at V and 3 bases at J, with 5 bases in the middle.

The V gene is TRBV3-1 (or the pseudogene TRBV3-2), the J gene TRBJ2-3; weak D call: TRBD1 (6 bases). V lost 5 bases, J lost 5 bases, and 14 bases lay in between. Germline values: CDR1 LGHDT, CDR2 YNNKEL (reference sequence). The CDR3 contains 14 residues. CDR3 region: CASSSRTGQDTQYF. CDR3 in DNA: TGTGCCAGCAGCTCCCGAACAGGGCAAGATACGCAGTATTTT.

The chain carries TRBV5-1 and TRBJ2-7, with a tentative D call TRBD2 (5 bases). Germline CDR1 and CDR2: SGHRS and YFSETQ. V was clipped by 4 bases and J by 3 bases, with 17 bases between them. CDR3 length: 15 residues. For the CDR3, the DNA is TGCGCCAGCAGCCTCACCCCGGACGGGAACTACGAGCAGTACTTC. The encoded protein is CASSLTPDGNYEQYF.

The gene calls are TRBV14 and TRBJ2-6; tentative D call: TRBD1 (6 bases). The CDR3 length is 17 residues. Trimming took off 4 bases at V and 0 bases at J, with 13 bases between the two ends. The germline V gene encodes CDR1 SGHDN and CDR2 FVKESK. Here the CDR3 DNA reads TGTGCCAGCAGCCCGACAGGACTGAACTCTGGGGCCAACGTCCTGACTTTC. Translating it yields CASSPTGLNSGANVLTF.

This clone has only one observation. V usage is TRBV28 and J usage is TRBJ2-1; 10 bases align to TRBD2. The V gene's germline CDR1 is MDHEN and CDR2 SYDVKM. This CDR3 is 16 amino acids long. The V gene end was trimmed by 6 bases and the J gene end by 3 bases; junction bases not matched to a gene: 8. The CDR3 DNA follows: TGTGCCAGCAGACAACGACTAGCGGGCGACTACAATGAGCAGTTCTTC. Translation: CASRQRLAGDYNEQFF.

This clone was counted only a few times. The V and J genes are TRBV10-2 and TRBJ1-1; 7 bases are shared with TRBD1. CDR1 is WSHSY and CDR2 is SAAADI in the germline V gene. Unmatched junction bases numbered 5, after V lost 7 bases and J lost 0 bases. The CDR3 length is 14 residues. The CDR3 nucleotides read TGCGCCAGCATCCCCACAGGGGTGAACACTGAAGCTTTCTTT. Amino acids: CASIPTGVNTEAFF.

This clone has only a few counts. The rearrangement joins TRBV6-5 to TRBJ1-2; no clear D gene. Germline CDR1 reads MNHEY; CDR2 reads SVGAGI. The CDR3 is 14 amino acids. V gave up 2 bases and J gave up 0 bases, with 7 bases separating them. The chain's CDR3 is CASSYNGANYGYTF. DNA for the CDR3: TGTGCCAGCAGTTACAACGGAGCTAACTATGGCTACACCTTC.

The CDR3 spells CASRRSTGNIQYF. As DNA, the CDR3 is TGTGCCAGCAGACGATCAACAGGGAACATTCAGTACTTC. V gene TRBV11-2 combines with J gene TRBJ2-4; the D gene is possibly TRBD1 (6 bases). This CDR3 spans 13 amino acids. Per germline, CDR1 SGHAT and CDR2 FQNNGV. The V and J ends lost 6 bases and 7 bases respectively, with 13 bases between them.

This clone was recorded a few times. The chain combines TRBV6-5 with TRBJ1-5; TRBD1 agrees at 8 bases. This CDR3 has 14 amino acids. With V trimmed by 9 bases and J by 4 bases, 8 bases remained unmatched. Looked up from germline, CDR1 is MNHEY and CDR2 is SVGAGI. CDR3 coding DNA: TGTGCCAGAGGGGAAACAGGGGGAAATCAGCCCCAGCATTTT. This gives the protein CARGETGGNQPQHF.

This chain links TRBV7-9 with TRBJ1-3, with a weak D call TRBD1 (6 bases). The length of the CDR3 is 15 residues. With 5 bases removed from V and 0 bases from J, the gap between germline ends came to 11 bases. The germline V gene encodes CDR1 SEHNR and CDR2 FQNEAQ (reference sequence). The CDR3 is CASSPTGSSGNTIYF. In nucleotides, the CDR3 is TGTGCCAGCAGCCCCACAGGGAGCTCTGGAAACACCATATATTTT. Full variable domain (missing parts from reference TRBV7-9 and TRBJ1-3): DTGVSQNPRHKITKRGQNVTFRCDPISEHNRLYWYRQTLGQGPEFLTYFQNEAQLEKSRLLSDRFSAERPKGSFSTLEIQRTEQGDSAMYLCASSPTGSSGNTIYFGEGSWLTVV.